These 24 T cell receptor beta chains were sequenced from one sample in a study of CD8+ T cells in alopecia areata. The sequencing template was cDNA reverse transcribed from extracted RNA. Assay: immunoSEQ multiplex PCR; the TCRdb copy retains only in-frame clones and omits some. The data contain 150,000 or so clones, 50% to 75% of them singletons. As to treatment: oral pan-JAK inhibitor, 5-10 mg twice daily. The material sequenced was CD4+ T cells sorted from blood, taken at approximately week 60, from a patient treated with tofacitinib. These receptor sequences come from a human donor with alopecia areata.

This clone was found a few times. This chain connects TRBV5-1 to TRBJ2-3, with TRBD2 matching 11 bases. Germline V gene sequence: CDR1 SGHRS, CDR2 YFSETQ. This CDR3 spans 16 amino acids. V lost 4 bases and J lost 1; bases outside the gene matches: 5. CDR3 residues: CASSESSGGRTDTQYF. The CDR3 nucleotides read TGCGCCAGCAGCGAATCTAGCGGGGGGCGCACAGATACGCAGTATTTT.

This sequence joins TRBV5-4 and TRBJ2-7; D is unresolved. With 1 base removed from V and 6 bases from J, the gap between germline ends came to 5 bases. The CDR3 sequence is 11 residues long. From germline, CDR1 is SGHNT and CDR2 YYREEE (reference sequence). The chain's CDR3 is CASSLQAEQYF. The CDR3 DNA is TGTGCCAGCAGCTTGCAAGCCGAGCAGTACTTC.

This clone was observed a handful of times. As DNA, the CDR3 is TGCGCCAGCAGCGGTGGGAGGAACACTGAAGCTTTCTTT. This sequence encodes CASSGGRNTEAFF. The chain links TRBV5-1 to TRBJ1-1, with D hard to call. Per germline, CDR1 SGHRS and CDR2 YFSETQ. Trimming removed 4 bases at V and 1 base at J, with 8 bases between. The CDR3 sequence is 13 residues long.

The chain employs TRBV30 and TRBJ2-7; D unclear. Germline lookup yields CDR1 GTSNPN and CDR2 SVGIG (reference sequence). This CDR3 has 12 amino acids. V gave up 0 bases and J gave up 4 bases, with 7 bases separating them. In nucleotides, the CDR3 is TGTGCCTGGAGTGTTGGCCTTTACGAGCAGTACTTC. Translated: CAWSVGLYEQYF.

The chain combines TRBV5-1 with TRBJ2-3; no reliable D call. V lost 0 bases and J 2 bases, leaving 13 bases between the germline ends. This CDR3 has 16 residues. From germline, CDR1 is SGHRS and CDR2 YFSETQ. The CDR3 here is CASSLDQTLSTDTQYF. CDR3 in DNA: TGCGCCAGCAGCTTGGACCAGACTTTATCCACAGATACGCAGTATTTT.

The V gene is TRBV4-1, the J gene TRBJ2-3; D is unclear. Germline V gene sequence: CDR1 MGHRA, CDR2 YSYEKL. The V end was cut by 5 bases, the J end by 6 bases, with 15 bases between. The CDR3 extends over 14 amino acids. CDR3 sequence: CASSSPLVSDTQYF. The CDR3 coding sequence is TGCGCCAGCAGCTCCCCGTTGGTCTCGGATACGCAGTATTTT.

CDR3: CASSPSWAADTQYF. CDR3 DNA: TGTGCCAGCAGTCCGTCGTGGGCCGCAGATACGCAGTATTTT. The chain links TRBV6-5 to TRBJ2-3, with D unresolved. Germline CDR1 MNHEY, CDR2 SVGAGI. V was cut by 5 bases and J by 4 bases, with 13 bases left in between. The CDR3 loop spans 14 amino acids.

The V call is TRBV5-5, the J call TRBJ1-2; 7 bases map to TRBD1. The CDR3 is 15 residues long. The V and J ends lost 5 bases and 5 bases, in that order; junction bases with no gene match: 12. Looked up from germline, CDR1 is SGHKS and CDR2 is YYEKEE (reference sequence). The CDR3 here is CASRSGGGRNYGYTF. CDR3 in DNA: TGTGCCAGCAGAAGCGGAGGGGGCCGTAATTATGGCTACACCTTC.

This clone was seen a handful of times. The gene calls are TRBV29-1 and TRBJ1-1; no clear D gene. Trimming shortened V by 2 bases and J by 0 bases, and 10 bases separated the two germline ends. CDR3 length: 14 amino acids. Germline lookup yields CDR1 SQVTM and CDR2 ANQGSEA. The CDR3 region is CSVETPPMNTEAFF. In nucleotides, the CDR3 is TGCAGCGTTGAAACCCCCCCGATGAACACTGAAGCTTTCTTT.

This chain links TRBV10-3 with TRBJ1-5; the D is unclear. From germline, CDR1 is ENHRY and CDR2 SYGVKD. The CDR3 totals 13 residues. The germline V and J ends were trimmed by 2 bases and 0 bases, with 2 bases remaining between them. CDR3: CAISEVSNQPQHF. The CDR3 DNA sequence: TGTGCCATCAGTGAGGTTAGCAATCAGCCCCAGCATTTT.

Only a few counts were recorded for this clone. The identical CDR3 is also encoded by other nucleotide sequences in the sample. This sequence joins TRBV30 and TRBJ1-2; D is uncertain. The CDR3 covers 11 residues. The germline gives CDR1 GTSNPN, CDR2 SVGIG (reference sequence). The germline V and J ends were trimmed by 0 bases and 4 bases, with 3 bases remaining between them. In DNA form, the CDR3 reads TGTGCCTGGAGTGTCCGCTATGGCTACACCTTC. It translates to CAWSVRYGYTF.

The rearrangement links TRBV30 to TRBJ1-1; a possible D gene is TRBD1 (5 bases). V shed 3 bases and J shed 4 bases, with 12 bases lying between them. The CDR3 runs to 13 residues. Germline assignment: CDR1 GTSNPN and CDR2 SVGIG (reference sequence). The CDR3 reads CAWSGAGITEAFF. The CDR3 coding sequence is TGTGCCTGGAGCGGCGCAGGGATCACTGAAGCTTTCTTT.

The rearrangement joins TRBV19 to TRBJ1-5; D remains ambiguous. The CDR3 is 16 amino acids. Trimming removed 5 bases from V and 2 bases from J, with 16 bases in between. Germline CDR1 and CDR2: LNHDA and SQIVND (reference sequence). The CDR3 DNA reads TGTGCCAGTAGTCCCCGCGGCCCAATCGGCAATCAGCCCCAGCATTTT. Residues: CASSPRGPIGNQPQHF.

The chain uses TRBV4-1 and TRBJ1-5; 7 bases are shared with TRBD1. The V and J ends lost 1 base and 0 bases, in that order; junction bases with no gene match: 3. The germline gives CDR1 MGHRA, CDR2 YSYEKL. The CDR3 runs to 16 residues. The CDR3 nucleotides are TGCGCCAGCAGCCAAGGGGGGACAGTTAGCAATCAGCCCCAGCATTTT. It specifies CASSQGGTVSNQPQHF.

V and J are TRBV30 and TRBJ1-2, with D unclear. Trimming stripped 0 bases from V and 6 bases from J, with 5 bases between. Germline V gene lookup returns CDR1 GTSNPN and CDR2 SVGIG (reference sequence). The CDR3 sequence is 11 residues long. In DNA, the CDR3 is TGTGCCTGGAGTGTAGTTCATGGCTACACCTTC. Translation gives CAWSVVHGYTF.

V gene TRBV15 combines with J gene TRBJ1-2; no clear D gene. The CDR3 consists of 14 residues. Trimming stripped 5 bases from V and 5 bases from J, with 15 bases between. Germline V gene lookup returns CDR1 LNHNV and CDR2 YYDKDF (reference sequence). CDR3 residues: CATSYLMEGYGYTF. CDR3 nucleotide sequence: TGTGCCACCAGCTACCTTATGGAAGGGTATGGCTACACCTTC.

CDR3 protein: CASSFRGGNSPLHF. CDR3 sequence (DNA): TGTGCCAGCAGTTTTAGGGGTGGCAATTCACCCCTCCACTTT. The chain carries TRBV27 and TRBJ1-6; perhaps TRBD1 as D (5 bases). V was pared by 3 bases and J by 7 bases, with 10 bases between. This CDR3 comprises 14 residues. The germline gives CDR1 MNHEY, CDR2 SMNVEV (reference sequence).

V and J are TRBV30 and TRBJ2-2, with a possible D match to TRBD2 (5 bases). The CDR3 covers 14 residues. The germline V gene has CDR1 GTSNPN and CDR2 SVGIG (reference sequence). Trimming stripped 3 bases from V and 5 bases from J, with 13 bases between. The CDR3 bases are TGTGCCTGGAGCACAACCTCGGGGACCGGGGAGCTGTTTTTT. This sequence encodes CAWSTTSGTGELFF. Complete variable domain (other parts from reference TRBV30 and TRBJ2-2): SQTIHQWPATLVQPVGSPLSLECTVEGTSNPNLYWYRQAAGRGLQLLFYSVGIGQISSEVPQNLSASRPQDRQFILSSKKLLLSDSGFYLCAWSTTSGTGELFFGEGSRLTVL.

The chain couples TRBV9 to TRBJ2-4; TRBD1 agrees at 8 bases. The germline V gene encodes CDR1 SGDLS and CDR2 YYNGEE. The CDR3 extends over 13 amino acids. V shed 4 bases and J 9 bases; nucleotides not matched to a gene: 6. In DNA, the CDR3 is TGTGCCAGCAGCTTAGGACAGGGAACCATTCAGTACTTC. The encoded protein is CASSLGQGTIQYF. The full variable domain, rest sourced from reference TRBV9 and TRBJ2-4, is DSGVTQTPKHLITATGQRVTLRCSPRSGDLSVYWYQQSLDQGLQFLIQYYNGEERAKGNILERFSAQQFPDLHSELNLSSLELGDSALYFCASSLGQGTIQYFGAGTRLSVL.

The count of this clone is one. The V call is TRBV4-2, the J call TRBJ2-4; D call uncertain. V shed 0 bases and J shed 0 bases, with 6 bases lying between them. CDR1 LGHNA and CDR2 YNFKEQ come from the germline V gene. This CDR3 is built from 15 residues. The chain's CDR3 is CASSQDRLAKNIQYF. The CDR3 DNA is TGTGCCAGCAGCCAAGATAGGCTAGCCAAAAACATTCAGTACTTC.

The rearrangement joins TRBV18 to TRBJ1-5; TRBD1 matches at 8 bases. From germline, CDR1 is KGHSH and CDR2 LQKENI. V was pared by 3 bases and J by 5 bases, with 3 bases of the junction left unmatched. The CDR3 covers 14 residues. CDR3 residues: CASSPQGAYQPQHF. For the CDR3, the DNA is TGTGCCAGCTCACCTCAGGGGGCATATCAGCCCCAGCATTTT.

The gene calls are TRBV11-3 and TRBJ2-1, with 11 nucleotides matching TRBD2. The ends lost 5 bases at V and 5 bases at J; junction bases unmatched: 8. The CDR3 sequence is 16 residues long. From germline, CDR1 is SGHNT and CDR2 YENEEA. CDR3 protein: CASSPGGLAANNEQFF. In DNA, the CDR3 is TGTGCCAGCAGCCCTGGGGGACTAGCGGCGAACAATGAGCAGTTCTTC. Full variable domain (missing parts from reference TRBV11-3 and TRBJ2-1): EAGVVQSPRYKIIEKKQPVAFWCNPISGHNTLYWYLQNLGQGPELLIRYENEEAVDDSQLPKDRFSAERLKGVDSTLKIQPAELGDSAVYLCASSPGGLAANNEQFFGPGTRLTVL.

The chain is built from TRBV29-1 and TRBJ2-7; 9 bases line up with TRBD1. The length of the CDR3 is 14 residues. J gave up 6 bases and V 3 bases, and 9 bases lay outside the gene matches. CDR1 is SQVTM and CDR2 is ANQGSEA in the germline V gene. Written as DNA, the CDR3 is TGCAGCGTTGATTCGGGACAGGGATATCTCGAGCAGTACTTC. Protein sequence: CSVDSGQGYLEQYF.

The chain has TRBV5-6 and TRBJ2-3; D might be TRBD1 (6 bases). The V gene's germline CDR1 is SGHDT and CDR2 YYEEEE. V was trimmed by 1 base and J by 2 bases, leaving 11 bases between them. This CDR3 region has 15 residues. CDR3 loop: CASSLLQGTTDTQYF. The CDR3 nucleotides are TGTGCCAGCAGCTTGTTACAGGGCACCACAGATACGCAGTATTTT.